The clone carrying this T cell receptor (beta chain) appeared a few times. The study amplified TCR beta CDR3 regions using RNA transcripts. Investigators did first-round RT-PCR with HTBI primers, then second-round multiplex PCR. From the multiplex PCR reads, TCRdb called clonotypes with MiXCR, one entry per CDR3 protein. The data contain approximately 700,000 distinct CDR3 sequences, around 40% of them singletons. This entry belongs to a study of Graves' ophthalmopathy and Graves' hyperthyroidism. The starting material, about 9.5 ml of fresh peripheral blood, provided the PBMCs. The CDR3 consists of 13 residues. Trimming stripped 4 bases from V and 8 bases from J, with 15 bases between. Looked up from germline, CDR1 is SGDLS and CDR2 is YYNGEE.

The rearrangement links TRBV9 to TRBJ1-1; D ambiguous. This clonotype originated in an adult man with Graves' ophthalmopathy. Sequenced input: peripheral blood. The CDR3 here is CASSLPAEQEAFF. CDR3 DNA: TGTGCCAGCAGCCTTCCAGCAGAGCAAGAAGCTTTCTTT.